A single T cell receptor (beta chain) is shown here with its context. In the source study's methods: Estimation of nucleated cell counts relied on the amplification of reference gene primers. Clones were read by immunoSEQ multiplex PCR, and TCRdb kept only the in-frame ones, dropping some. The V and J calls and the clone size are those of that table, but D and trimming were determined from the DNA. The profile covers approximately 170,000 clones, with over 80% appearing a single time and 10% to 15% taken by the ten largest. This sample is part of a study of blood T cell repertoires in COVID-19. Overall study context: From the United States, Italy and Spain came samples of acute and convalescent COVID-19.

Per germline, CDR1 SNHLY and CDR2 FYNNEI. The trim removed 8 bases at V and 8 bases at J, leaving 8 bases unmatched. The length of the CDR3 is 12 residues. The chain recombines TRBV2 with TRBJ1-2, with 7 bases that match TRBD1. The clonotype originates from a man between 65 and 85 years old who had recovered from COVID-19. The sequencing sample was made of peripheral blood. The CDR3 reads CASSLDREGYTF. CDR3 DNA sequence: TGTGCCAGCTCTCTCGACAGGGAAGGCTACACCTTC.